The rows below give T cell receptor beta chains drawn from one sample of a study of tumor and adjacent non-tumor tissue in lung cancer. MiXCR was run by TCRdb on the multiplex PCR reads, yielding one entry per CDR3 protein. This table has approximately 120,000 distinct CDR3 sequences, 62% appearing once. Input material: distant non-tumor lung tissue. All receptors come from a man between 60 and 75 years old with non-small cell lung cancer. CDR3s include the opening cysteine and the closing phenylalanine or tryptophan. The D gene is left open where the match is weak. Some rows have no size entry. The others give once, few or many, or a class for an expanded clone.

>NA|TRBJ1-5|NA|TRBV11-1
CASSLTLDQPQHF
TGTGCCAGCAGCTTAACTCTTGATCAGCCCCAGCATTTT
>many|TRBJ2-7|NA|TRBV6-5
CASTRQSGGSYEQYF
TGTGCCAGCACTCGTCAGAGCGGCGGCTCCTACGAGCAGTACTTC
>NA|TRBJ1-6|TRBD1|TRBV6-1
CASRRTGTGGYGNSPLHF
TGTGCCAGCAGAAGAACGGGGACAGGGGGCTACGGAAATTCACCCCTCCACTTT
>many|TRBJ2-3|NA|TRBV28
CASSFAPPGASGDTQYF
TGTGCCAGCAGTTTTGCGCCCCCGGGGGCCAGCGGAGATACGCAGTATTTT
>many|TRBJ2-7|NA|TRBV7-9
CASSSPPYHEQYF
TGTGCCAGCAGCTCCCCGCCCTATCACGAGCAGTACTTC
>many|TRBJ1-1|TRBD1|TRBV5-6
CASSSDRGAENTEAFF
TGTGCCAGCAGCTCGGACAGGGGCGCAGAAAACACTGAAGCTTTCTTT
>once|TRBJ2-5|NA|TRBV11-1
CASNPRGSLGETQYF
TGTGCCAGCAATCCTCGGGGCTCCTTGGGGGAGACCCAATACTTC
>NA|TRBJ2-2|TRBD2|TRBV6-6
CVCSLREGGTGELFF
TGTGTCTGCAGTCTCCGGGAGGGGGGGACCGGGGAGCTGTTTTTT
>few|TRBJ2-7|TRBD1|TRBV5-1
CASSFLGQEENEQYF
TGCGCCAGCAGCTTCCTGGGACAGGAGGAAAACGAGCAGTACTTC
>many|TRBJ2-1|NA|TRBV5-6
CASSLAGPPNEQFF
TGTGCCAGCAGCTTGGCTGGCCCTCCCAATGAGCAGTTCTTC
>once|TRBJ1-1|TRBD1|TRBV20-1
CTASWGRGSLENTEAFF
TGCACTGCTAGTTGGGGCAGGGGGAGTCTAGAGAACACTGAAGCTTTCTTT
>many|TRBJ2-7|NA|TRBV10-3
CAIRSGTSYEQYF
TGTGCCATCAGATCCGGGACTTCCTACGAGCAGTACTTC
>NA|TRBJ1-5|NA|TRBV6-6
CASLGPGGQPRHF
TGTGCCAGCCTGGGCCCGGGGGGCCAGCCCCGGCATTTT
>NA|TRBJ2-3|NA|TRBV29-1
CSADRGQDTQYF
TGCAGCGCTGACAGAGGGCAAGATACGCAGTATTTT
>once|TRBJ1-1|NA|TRBV29-1
CSIATGTTEAFF
TGCAGTATTGCTACAGGGACCACCGAAGCTTTCTTT
>NA|TRBJ2-3|NA|TRBV5-6
CASSFIGITDTQYF
TGTGCCAGCAGCTTTATCGGGATTACAGATACGCAGTATTTT
>NA|TRBJ2-7|TRBD2|TRBV7-3
CASSFQAGGLYEQYF
TGTGCCAGCAGCTTCCAAGCGGGAGGGCTGTACGAGCAGTACTTC
>NA|TRBJ2-5|TRBD1|TRBV5-1
CASNGSGQGPRTQYF
TGCGCCAGCAACGGGTCGGGACAGGGACCAAGGACCCAGTACTTC
>NA|TRBJ1-6|NA|TRBV6-1
CASQQRGNSSPLHF
TGTGCCAGCCAACAGCGGGGGAACAGTTCGCCCCTCCACTTT
>NA|TRBJ2-7|NA|TRBV10-2
CVSSESYNYEQYF
TGCGTCAGCAGTGAGTCGTACAACTACGAGCAGTACTTC
>NA|TRBJ1-3|NA|TRBV12-5
CASGLVFGAGNTIYF
TGTGCTAGTGGTTTGGTATTCGGGGCAGGAAACACCATATATTTT
>NA|TRBJ1-2|NA|TRBV4-1
CASCPWTTYYGYTF
TGCGCCAGCTGCCCTTGGACAACGTACTATGGCTACACCTTC
>once|TRBJ1-2|NA|TRBV6-2/TRBV6-3
CASRHPEHYYGYTF
TGTGCCAGCAGACACCCTGAGCACTATTATGGCTACACGTTC
>NA|TRBJ2-4|TRBD2|TRBV4-3
CASSSNGGGIQYF
TGTGCCAGCAGCTCAAACGGGGGAGGGATTCAGTACTTC
>NA|TRBJ2-7|NA|TRBV5-5
CASSLVGSTEQHF
TGTGCCAGCAGCTTGGTAGGGTCAACCGAGCAGCACTTC
>NA|TRBJ2-3|NA|TRBV4-3
CASSQDEGSTDTQYF
TGCGCCAGCAGCCAAGATGAGGGTAGCACAGATACACAGTATTTT